The clone carrying this TCR beta chain has just a few counts. Its matching antigen is unknown. This record belongs to a study of identical twins. CDR3 size: 19 residues. The trim removed 2 bases at V and 0 bases at J, leaving 7 bases unmatched. Germline-derived CDR1 and CDR2 are ENHRY and SYGVKD. Study outcomes and limitations: Whereas memory repertoires showed no such difference, abundant cord blood beta clonotypes carried fewer insertions. With beta out-of-frame sequences, excess sharing by twins was weaker.

TCRdb called the 5' RACE reads again in MiXCR, with one record for every CDR3 protein. Of around 280,000 distinct CDR3 sequences listed, less than 9% are singletons. These records were also assigned to another study, of yellow fever vaccine responses in identical twins. That publication notes: Twins reportedly appeared to share part of their vaccine T cell response while keeping part individual.

This receptor was obtained from a young woman in good health. Source material: memory (CD45RO+) T cells sorted from blood. The chain combines TRBV10-3 with TRBJ2-6, with 10 bases lining up with TRBD1. The DNA of the CDR3 is TGTGCCATCAGTGAGCCGGTCCGACAGGGGGCCTCTGGGGCCAACGTCCTGACTTTC. Its translation: CAISEPVRQGASGANVLTF.